Presented here are 16 T cell receptor beta chains from one specimen sequenced in a study of a mutant IDH1 vaccine in newly diagnosed glioma (dated by TCRdb to the early 2020s). Libraries were made using the immunoSEQ multiplex PCR assay. TCRdb retrieved this table from immuneACCESS and kept in-frame rearrangements only. Not all clones are present; in checked studies, unresolved V genes account for under half, and no reason is known for the remainder. This sample comprises about 32,000 clones, roughly 80% of them detected only once. Clones ranked in the top ten supply just over 15% of the sample. For these receptors, no antigen is known. The sample's time point, from its label and the paper: week 35, safety follow-up. Each vaccine dose was 300 ug of a 20-mer mutant IDH1 peptide in Montanide, given subcutaneously with topical imiquimod. This sample comprised PBMCs, obtained from a glioma patient whose treatment included an IDH1 peptide vaccine. Receptor source: a man aged 25 to 45 with glioma.

CDR3 in amino acids: CASTPGTSPYNEQFF. In DNA form, the CDR3 reads TGTGCCAGCACCCCAGGGACTAGCCCCTACAATGAGCAGTTCTTC. V is TRBV6-6 and J is TRBJ2-1; 9 nucleotides line up with TRBD2. Germline assignment: CDR1 MNHNY and CDR2 SVGAGI (reference sequence). V was pared by 7 bases and J by 2 bases, with 6 bases of the junction left unmatched. The CDR3 totals 15 residues.

In this sample, this clone turned up a few times. The chain recombines TRBV7-9 with TRBJ1-1; D is unresolved. CDR1 is SEHNR, CDR2 FQNEAQ, per germline (reference sequence). There are 14 residues in the CDR3. Trimming left V 1 base short and J 0 bases short, with 6 bases between. CDR3 coding DNA: TGTGCCAGCAGCTTAGAGCAGTTGAACACTGAAGCTTTCTTT. Amino acid sequence: CASSLEQLNTEAFF.

The chain links TRBV30 to TRBJ2-3; D may be TRBD2 (6 bases). CDR1 and CDR2 from the germline V gene are GTSNPN and SVGIG (reference sequence). V was cut by 0 bases and J by 9 bases, with 13 bases left in between. The CDR3 covers 13 residues. The DNA of the CDR3 is TGTGCCTGGAGTGTAAGGGAGCGGGCCACGCAGTATTTT. Translation gives CAWSVRERATQYF. Using reference TRBV30 and TRBJ2-3 for the parts outside the CDR3, the full variable domain is SQTIHQWPATLVQPVGSPLSLECTVEGTSNPNLYWYRQAAGRGLQLLFYSVGIGQISSEVPQNLSASRPQDRQFILSSKKLLLSDSGFYLCAWSVRERATQYFGPGTRLTVL.

The J gene is TRBJ1-5, the V gene TRBV11-2, with unresolved D. Germline CDR1 is SGHAT and CDR2 is FQNNGV. This CDR3 comprises 13 residues. The ends were cut back, 1 base at V and 4 bases at J, with 5 bases in the middle. The chain's CDR3 is CASSLGENQPQHF. The CDR3, as DNA: TGTGCCAGCAGCTTAGGTGAAAATCAGCCCCAGCATTTT.

The rearrangement joins TRBV29-1 to TRBJ1-2, with D tentatively TRBD1 (6 bases). V was pared by 6 bases and J by 4 bases, with 12 bases between. The CDR3 covers 12 residues. Per the germline V gene, CDR1 is SQVTM and CDR2 is ANQGSEA. The CDR3, as DNA: TGCAGCGTAGCACAGGGTCCCTATGGCTACACCTTC. Its translation: CSVAQGPYGYTF.

The chain has TRBV10-3 and TRBJ2-1; tentatively, D is TRBD2 (6 bases). The germline gives CDR1 ENHRY, CDR2 SYGVKD. Trimming left V 5 bases short and J 10 bases short, with 12 bases between. The CDR3 consists of 12 residues. The CDR3 nucleotides read TGTGCCATCAGTTCGGGAGCCGGGGAGCAGTTCTTC. Protein sequence: CAISSGAGEQFF.

The chain is built from TRBV6-5 and TRBJ2-4, with 9 bases lining up with TRBD2. This CDR3 contains 15 residues. J lost 6 bases, V lost 6 bases, and 9 bases had no gene match. Looked up from germline, CDR1 is MNHEY and CDR2 is SVGAGI. The CDR3 region is CASSPLAGSANIQYF. The CDR3 coding sequence is TGTGCCAGCAGCCCTCTAGCGGGGTCAGCAAACATTCAGTACTTC.

The chain is built from TRBV29-1 and TRBJ2-2; TRBD1 agrees at 8 bases. Germline assignment: CDR1 SQVTM and CDR2 ANQGSEA. There are 13 residues in the CDR3. V lost 6 bases and J lost 6; bases outside the gene matches: 6. The CDR3 reads CSVGPGGPGELFF. The CDR3 bases are TGCAGCGTGGGACCAGGGGGCCCCGGGGAGCTGTTTTTT.

The chain recombines TRBV30 with TRBJ1-2; D not resolved. With 2 bases removed from V and 8 bases from J, the gap between germline ends came to 9 bases. The CDR3 sequence is 11 residues long. Germline loops: CDR1 GTSNPN, CDR2 SVGIG (reference sequence). CDR3 coding DNA: TGTGCCTGGAGTAGGGAGCAAGGCTACACCTTC. It translates to CAWSREQGYTF.

The rearrangement links TRBV29-1 to TRBJ2-5; D not certain. The germline CDR1 and CDR2 sequences are SQVTM and ANQGSEA. The V end lost 6 bases, the J end lost 1 base, and 12 bases lay between the germline ends. CDR3 size: 13 residues. Here the CDR3 DNA reads TGCAGCGTCGACTCCGGGTTCCAAGAGACCCAGTACTTC. Its translation is CSVDSGFQETQYF.

This chain connects TRBV10-2 to TRBJ2-7, with 8 positions matching TRBD1. Germline V gene sequence: CDR1 WSHSY, CDR2 SAAADI. V was pared by 9 bases and J by 5 bases, with 9 bases of the junction left unmatched. The CDR3 is 13 residues long. The CDR3 loop reads CASTDRGINEQYF. The DNA of the CDR3 is TGCGCCAGTACCGACAGGGGAATTAACGAGCAGTACTTC.

This rearrangement joins TRBV27 to TRBJ1-5; D remains ambiguous. CDR1 is MNHEY, CDR2 SMNVEV, per germline (reference sequence). The CDR3 extends over 14 amino acids. V lost 5 bases, J lost 3 bases, and 11 bases lay in between. CDR3 region: CASSALQINQPQHF. CDR3 DNA: TGTGCCAGCAGTGCACTCCAAATCAATCAGCCCCAGCATTTT.

The CDR3 sequence: CASSSGLATYNEQFF. In DNA, the CDR3 is TGCGCCAGCAGCTCGGGACTAGCGACTTACAATGAGCAGTTCTTC. The chain has TRBV5-1 and TRBJ2-1; TRBD2 matches at 10 bases. The CDR3 totals 15 residues. The V gene end was trimmed by 3 bases and the J gene end by 4 bases; junction bases not matched to a gene: 4. Per germline, CDR1 SGHRS and CDR2 YFSETQ. Drawing the rest from reference TRBV5-1 and TRBJ2-1, the complete variable domain is KAGVTQTPRYLIKTRGQQVTLSCSPISGHRSVSWYQQTPGQGLQFLFEYFSETQRNKGNFPGRFSGRQFSNSRSEMNVSTLELGDSALYLCASSSGLATYNEQFFGPGTRLTVL.

The chain recombines TRBV5-4 with TRBJ1-2, with TRBD1 matching 10 bases. Germline assignment: CDR1 SGHNT and CDR2 YYREEE (reference sequence). CDR3 size: 14 residues. The junction had 5 bases not matched to a gene; V was cut back by 4 bases and J by 5 bases. For the CDR3, the DNA is TGTGCCAGCAGCCTGGACAGGGGGACTTATGGCTACACCTTC. Residues: CASSLDRGTYGYTF.

J is TRBJ1-2 and V is TRBV18, with TRBD1 matching 10 bases. With V trimmed by 2 bases and J by 4 bases, 7 bases remained unmatched. The V gene's germline CDR1 is KGHSH and CDR2 LQKENI. CDR3 size: 16 residues. Written as DNA, the CDR3 is TGTGCCAGCTCACCAAACACCAGGACAGGGGGCTATGGCTACACCTTC. Translating gives CASSPNTRTGGYGYTF.

The chain employs TRBV7-2 and TRBJ1-2; weak D call: TRBD1 (6 bases). V was cut by 3 bases and J by 1 base, with 15 bases left in between. The CDR3 runs to 16 residues. Germline CDR1 and CDR2: SGHTA and FQGNSA. The CDR3 loop is CASSFGGGPYNYGYTF. CDR3 sequence (DNA): TGTGCCAGCAGCTTTGGGGGGGGGCCCTATAACTATGGCTACACCTTC.